This is a list of T cell receptor beta chains from one sample in a study of blood T cell repertoires in COVID-19. Sequencing used immunoSEQ multiplex PCR; TCRdb keeps in-frame clones, though not all of them. The sample lists about 86,000 clones, about 90% seen once, with 1.1% in the top ten. The sequencing input was peripheral blood. Every receptor here comes from a human donor in a cohort sampled during active COVID-19. CDR3s leave out the opening cysteine and the closing phenylalanine or tryptophan. Fields, in order: V gene, D gene, J gene, CDR3 protein. A D gene is named only where the DNA matches it firmly.

v_gene: TRBV6-5
d_gene: TRBD1
j_gene: TRBJ1-5
CDR3aa: ASVQIQGVDQPQH

v_gene: TRBV19
d_gene: NA
j_gene: TRBJ2-3
CDR3aa: ASSTGLPDTQY

v_gene: TRBV28
d_gene: TRBD1
j_gene: TRBJ1-5
CDR3aa: ASRTDRGQPQH

v_gene: TRBV7-3
d_gene: NA
j_gene: TRBJ2-3
CDR3aa: ASSFLEVDTQY

v_gene: TRBV3-1/TRBV3-2
d_gene: TRBD2
j_gene: TRBJ2-5
CDR3aa: ASSQERLARETQY

v_gene: TRBV2
d_gene: TRBD1
j_gene: TRBJ2-1
CDR3aa: ASKRKDRGSYNEQF

v_gene: TRBV2
d_gene: NA
j_gene: TRBJ1-2
CDR3aa: ASSEQVDYGYT

v_gene: TRBV2
d_gene: NA
j_gene: TRBJ1-6
CDR3aa: ASSETTGNNSPLH

v_gene: TRBV18
d_gene: NA
j_gene: TRBJ1-2
CDR3aa: ASSPLGQPYGYT

v_gene: TRBV4-1
d_gene: TRBD2
j_gene: TRBJ2-3
CDR3aa: ASSPGGGGKTDTQY